This T cell receptor (beta chain) was identified during a study of shared clonotypes between healthy human individuals. Regarding the study as a whole: Generation probabilities of non-shared clonotypes were lower (relative to those shared by all four donors). A limitation of the genetic and exposure-history diversity represented arose from few donors.

Germline lookup yields CDR1 GTSNPN and CDR2 SVGIG (reference sequence). After removal of 7 bases from V and 10 bases from J, the junction contained 16 bases not matched to a gene. The CDR3 runs to 15 residues. Note on this clone: As yet, its antigen is unknown.

At the deep level, the assay was run. This table comes from immunoSEQ multiplex PCR, and its TCRdb copy is limited to in-frame clones, with some not included. The repertoire consists of millions of clones, with 95% occurring once and the leading ten covering more than 0.1%. This receptor was obtained from a man aged 18-30 years in good health. Source material: naive CD4+ T cells sorted from blood. Subset: CD45RA+ positively selected. The chain is built from TRBV30 and TRBJ1-4; 9 nucleotides agree with TRBD1. CDR3 loop: CASPLLGQGRGKLFF. The CDR3 coding sequence is TGTGCCTCCCCTCTCCTCGGACAGGGGAGGGGAAAACTGTTTTTT.